This TCR beta chain is drawn from a study of T-cell reconstitution after alpha-beta-depleted transplantation in children. The TCRbeta library incorporated unique molecular identifiers. TCRdb recomputed calls from the PCR reads with MiXCR, one row per CDR3 protein. The sample consists of 500,000 to 600,000 distinct CDR3 sequences, 15% to 20% of them appearing once. Trimming removed 4 bases from V and 5 bases from J, with 16 bases in between. The CDR3 spans 15 residues. In germline, CDR1 is ENHRY, CDR2 SYGVKD. Sequences were derived from PBMCs from the stem cell graft donor, sampled from the stem cell graft. This receptor was taken from a human donor who donated a stem cell graft to a child with acute lymphoblastic leukemia. The chain links TRBV10-3 to TRBJ2-3, with D perhaps TRBD1 or TRBD2 (5 bases each). The CDR3 reads CAISAWSTEGDTQYF. The CDR3 DNA follows: TGTGCCATCAGTGCGTGGTCGACAGAGGGAGATACGCAGTATTTT.